The 32 T cell receptor beta chains listed next were all sequenced from one sample in a study of CD8 T cells in ankylosing spondylitis. TCRdb independently ran MiXCR on the 5' RACE reads; one entry per CDR3 protein. This sample has roughly 40,000 distinct CDR3 sequences; approximately 11% occur once, and the top ten carry 1.4%. Source material: blood, either unsorted or a sorted T cell fraction (not recorded which). Receptor source: a male donor with ankylosing spondylitis or in good health (not recorded which).

This rearrangement joins TRBV7-6 to TRBJ2-2; no firm D call. The germline V gene has CDR1 SGHVS and CDR2 FNYEAQ. There are 15 residues in the CDR3. Trimming took off 0 bases at V and 0 bases at J, with 5 bases between the two ends. CDR3 DNA: TGTGCCAGCAGCTTAGCTCAGCCGAACACCGGGGAGCTGTTTTTT. Its translation is CASSLAQPNTGELFF.

This chain joins TRBV3-1 and TRBJ2-5, with D unresolved. This CDR3 has 14 residues. Trimming cost V 5 bases and J 7 bases, with 17 bases left between them. Germline CDR1 is LGHDT and CDR2 is YNNKEL (reference sequence). The CDR3 DNA reads TGTGCCAGCAGCTCCATGTCCTTCTTCGGGACCCAGTACTTC. This codes for CASSSMSFFGTQYF.

This clonotype was seen many times. The chain carries TRBV10-3 and TRBJ1-1; tentative D call: TRBD1 (5 bases). Germline V lookup: CDR1 ENHRY, CDR2 SYGVKD. Trimming pared 6 bases from V and 2 bases from J, leaving 13 bases between. The CDR3 loop spans 14 amino acids. This CDR3 is CAIRFRDGNTEAFF. CDR3 DNA: TGTGCCATCAGATTCCGGGACGGAAACACTGAAGCTTTCTTT.

This clonotype was counted ten times or more. The chain couples TRBV6-5 to TRBJ1-1; no definite D call. The CDR3 length is 13 residues. V was shortened by 2 bases and J by 1 base, with 5 bases between the two germline ends. Germline-derived CDR1 and CDR2 are MNHEY and SVGAGI. The CDR3 sequence: CASSYGENTEAFF. For the CDR3, the DNA is TGTGCCAGCAGTTACGGGGAGAACACTGAAGCTTTCTTT.

J is TRBJ1-3 and V is TRBV15; D not resolved. Trimming shortened V by 0 bases and J by 2 bases, and 11 bases separated the two germline ends. CDR1 is LNHNV and CDR2 is YYDKDF in the germline V gene (reference sequence). The CDR3 extends over 16 amino acids. The CDR3 DNA is TGTGCCACCAGCAGAGACGTCGGGTTCGCTGGAAACACCATATATTTT. This codes for CATSRDVGFAGNTIYF.

This clonotype was seen ten or more times. The chain combines TRBV15 with TRBJ2-7; 10 bases are a match to TRBD1. Trimming at V came to 0 bases and at J to 7 bases, leaving 9 bases not matched to a gene. The CDR3 runs to 16 residues. Germline CDR1 LNHNV, CDR2 YYDKDF (reference sequence). CDR3 residues: CATSRDRGQGSSEQYF. The CDR3 nucleotides are TGTGCCACCAGCAGAGATAGGGGACAGGGGTCGAGTGAGCAGTACTTC.

This clonotype appeared many times. The chain is built from TRBV15 and TRBJ2-2; D is unclear. CDR3 length: 15 residues. In germline, CDR1 is LNHNV, CDR2 YYDKDF (reference sequence). The V gene lost 9 bases and the J gene lost 3 bases, with 17 bases spanning the gap. CDR3: CATSRHRRDTGELFF. CDR3 sequence (DNA): TGTGCCACTTCACGACACCGCCGGGACACCGGGGAGCTGTTTTTT.

Only a few counts were recorded for this clonotype. This sequence may be a read error, since a much larger clone differs from it by one base. This sequence joins TRBV5-1 and TRBJ1-3; 7 bases fit TRBD1. After removal of 3 bases from V and 1 base from J, the junction contained 4 bases not matched to a gene. The germline CDR1 and CDR2 sequences are SGHRS and YFSETQ. The CDR3 is made up of 15 amino acids. CDR3 residues: CASSSGTVSGNTIYF. The CDR3 DNA sequence: TGCGCCAGCAGCTCCGGGACAGTGTCTGGAAACACCATATATTTT.

This clonotype occurred many times. The chain has TRBV10-3 and TRBJ2-1; TRBD1 matches 7 bases. This CDR3 spans 12 amino acids. Trimming removed 5 bases from V and 7 bases from J; junction bases left unmatched: 2. Germline CDR1 and CDR2: ENHRY and SYGVKD. The CDR3, as DNA: TGTGCCATCAGTCTACAGGGGAATGAGCAGTTCTTC. Amino acid sequence: CAISLQGNEQFF.

This clonotype was observed at least ten times. The chain links TRBV5-1 to TRBJ2-1; the match to TRBD1 covers 10 bases. With V trimmed by 0 bases and J by 8 bases, 5 bases remained unmatched. CDR3 length equals 15 residues. Germline CDR1 and CDR2: SGHRS and YFSETQ. In nucleotides, the CDR3 is TGCGCCAGCAGCTTGGCCCCCGGGACAGGGGATGAGCAGTTCTTC. Translation gives CASSLAPGTGDEQFF.

The gene calls are TRBV6-1 and TRBJ1-2; D might be TRBD1 (6 bases). This CDR3 is 18 amino acids long. Trimming removed 6 bases from V and 0 bases from J, with 23 bases in between. Germline-derived CDR1 and CDR2 are MNHNS and SASEGT. CDR3 bases: TGTGCCAGCAGCCGGAAAAAGTTAACAGGGATTACTAACTATGGCTACACCTTC. Its translation: CASSRKKLTGITNYGYTF.

The genes are TRBV5-1 and TRBJ2-7; 8 bases agree with TRBD1. The CDR3 totals 13 residues. V was pared by 3 bases and J by 4 bases, with 3 bases of the junction left unmatched. The germline V gene encodes CDR1 SGHRS and CDR2 YFSETQ. This CDR3 is CASSWTGPYEQYF. DNA for the CDR3: TGCGCCAGCAGCTGGACAGGGCCTTACGAGCAGTACTTC. Full variable domain (rest looked up from reference TRBV5-1 and TRBJ2-7): KAGVTQTPRYLIKTRGQQVTLSCSPISGHRSVSWYQQTPGQGLQFLFEYFSETQRNKGNFPGRFSGRQFSNSRSEMNVSTLELGDSALYLCASSWTGPYEQYFGPGTRLTVT.

This clonotype has a handful of counts. With a much larger clone just one base away, this may be a read error. The J gene is TRBJ2-2, the V gene TRBV28; no clear D. V dropped 8 bases and J dropped 4 bases, with 14 bases sitting between them. CDR3 size: 14 residues. Germline values: CDR1 MDHEN, CDR2 SYDVKM. CDR3 residues: CASQTVVATGELFF. The CDR3 DNA is TGTGCCAGCCAAACCGTAGTCGCCACCGGGGAGCTGTTTTTT.

This clonotype has just a few counts. This sequence joins TRBV19 and TRBJ1-5; TRBD1 is a possible D gene (5 bases). The germline V gene encodes CDR1 LNHDA and CDR2 SQIVND (reference sequence). Between the trimmed V and J ends, which lost 6 bases and 7 bases, there was a span of 25 bases. The CDR3 is 17 amino acids. The CDR3 DNA sequence: TGTGCCAGTAGCCAAGCTCAAGTCAGGGTGCTCGGACAGCCCCAGCATTTT. It yields the protein CASSQAQVRVLGQPQHF.

The rearrangement uses TRBV12-3 or TRBV12-4 and TRBJ1-1; the D is unclear. This CDR3 comprises 14 residues. The V end lost 1 base, the J end lost 3 bases, and 9 bases lay between the germline ends. The CDR3 sequence: CASSLDGKDTEAFF. As DNA, the CDR3 is TGTGCCAGCAGTTTAGACGGAAAAGACACTGAAGCTTTCTTT.

This clonotype was detected ten times or more. The rearrangement joins TRBV5-1 to TRBJ2-1, with D perhaps assigned TRBD1 or TRBD2 (7 bases each). Germline CDR1 reads SGHRS; CDR2 reads YFSETQ. V was shortened by 6 bases and J by 5 bases, with 15 bases between the two germline ends. The length of the CDR3 is 14 residues. The CDR3 DNA is TGCGCCAGCACAGGGGGGGCCGCCCACAATGAGCAGTTCTTC. Translating it yields CASTGGAAHNEQFF.

This clonotype showed up many times. The DNA for the CDR3 is TGTGCCAGCAGTTACTTGACGGGGAGCTCCTACAATGAGCAGTTCTTC. This codes for CASSYLTGSSYNEQFF. This chain connects TRBV6-5 to TRBJ2-1; maybe TRBD2 (5 bases). Germline assignment: CDR1 MNHEY and CDR2 SVGAGI. V was clipped by 1 base and J by 0 bases, with 10 bases between them. This CDR3 spans 16 amino acids.

This chain uses TRBV11-3 with TRBJ1-1, with D tentatively TRBD1 (6 bases). Germline V CDR1 and CDR2: SGHNT, YENEEA. The ends were cut back, 1 base at V and 7 bases at J, with 10 bases in the middle. The CDR3 covers 13 residues. CDR3 DNA: TGTGCCAGCAGCTTAGCTGGGGGGCGTGAAGCTTTCTTT. It yields the protein CASSLAGGREAFF.

This clonotype came up many times. The rearrangement joins TRBV5-1 to TRBJ2-3; D unresolved. CDR1 and CDR2 from the germline V gene are SGHRS and YFSETQ. The CDR3 totals 13 residues. V was clipped by 1 base and J by 2 bases, with 5 bases between them. CDR3 sequence reads: CASSLQVTDTQYF. In DNA form, the CDR3 reads TGCGCCAGCAGCTTGCAGGTCACAGATACGCAGTATTTT.

This clonotype turned up a few times. The chain combines TRBV3-1 with TRBJ1-5; D not resolved. The CDR3 is made up of 14 amino acids. V was trimmed by 1 base and J by 1 base, leaving 5 bases between them. Germline CDR1 and CDR2: LGHDT and YNNKEL (reference sequence). The CDR3 spells CASSQGASNQPQHF. CDR3 DNA: TGTGCCAGCAGCCAAGGAGCGAGCAATCAGCCCCAGCATTTT.

The rearrangement uses TRBV12-3 or TRBV12-4 and TRBJ1-6; D unresolved. This CDR3 has 13 residues. V was clipped by 1 base and J by 10 bases, with 8 bases between them. The CDR3, as DNA: TGTGCCAGCAGTTTAGACTCGGGGTCACCCCTCCACTTT. This sequence encodes CASSLDSGSPLHF.

This clonotype was recorded many times. The rearrangement joins TRBV5-4 to TRBJ1-1, with D perhaps matching TRBD1 (6 bases). V was cut by 2 bases and J by 6 bases, with 14 bases left in between. CDR3 size: 14 residues. Germline V gives CDR1 SGHNT, CDR2 YYREEE (reference sequence). The CDR3 nucleotides are TGTGCCAGCAGCTTACTAGGGGGGGGGGCTGAAGCTTTCTTT. This translates into CASSLLGGGAEAFF. The whole variable domain, filled in from reference TRBV5-4 and TRBJ1-1, reads ETGVTQSPTHLIKTRGQQVTLRCSSQSGHNTVSWYQQALGQGPQFIFQYYREEENGRGNFPPRFSGLQFPNYSSELNVNALELDDSALYLCASSLLGGGAEAFFGQGTRLTVV.

The sample holds a few counts of this clonotype. The chain carries TRBV12-3 or TRBV12-4 and TRBJ1-1; TRBD1 aligns across 8 bases. CDR3 length equals 14 residues. Unmatched junction bases numbered 7, after V lost 6 bases and J lost 4 bases. This CDR3 is CASRSGGEGTEAFF. The CDR3 DNA follows: TGTGCCAGCAGATCAGGGGGCGAGGGCACTGAAGCTTTCTTT.

This clonotype was seen repeatedly, ten times or more. CDR3 loop: CASSLAPASGGASYNEQFF. The CDR3 DNA reads as TGCGCCAGCAGCTTGGCCCCGGCTAGCGGGGGGGCCTCATACAATGAGCAGTTCTTC. This chain links TRBV5-1 with TRBJ2-1, with 12 positions matching TRBD2. Losses at the gene ends were 0 bases for V and 4 bases for J; bases not matched to a gene: 11. This CDR3 is built from 19 residues. From germline, CDR1 is SGHRS and CDR2 YFSETQ.

At least ten counts were recorded for this clonotype. The CDR3 DNA reads TGCGCCAGCAGGGACTCTACCCGGGAGTTCCTCTCCTATAATTCACCCCTCCACTTT. It yields the protein CASRDSTREFLSYNSPLHF. The rearrangement joins TRBV5-1 to TRBJ1-6, with unresolved D. This CDR3 contains 19 residues. V was clipped by 5 bases and J by 0 bases, with 21 bases between them. The V gene's germline CDR1 is SGHRS and CDR2 YFSETQ.

There are many counts of this clonotype. J is TRBJ2-7 and V is TRBV4-2, with TRBD2 matching 12 bases. CDR1 and CDR2 (germline): LGHNA, YNFKEQ. This CDR3 has 15 amino acids. Germline trimming cut 6 bases from V and 0 bases from J; bases unmatched to any gene: 3. The CDR3 nucleotides are TGTGCCAGCAGGCCGACTAGCGGGGGCTCCTACGAGCAGTACTTC. Encoded protein: CASRPTSGGSYEQYF.

This chain links TRBV2 with TRBJ2-2, with D uncertain. The CDR3 consists of 14 residues. Trimming pared 7 bases from V and 0 bases from J, leaving 9 bases between. Germline CDR1 is SNHLY and CDR2 is FYNNEI. The CDR3 sequence: CASKGNANTGELFF. The CDR3 nucleotides are TGTGCCAGCAAAGGCAACGCGAACACCGGGGAGCTGTTTTTT.

This clonotype came up many times. The chain carries TRBV10-3 and TRBJ2-7; the D gene is possibly TRBD1 (7 bases). The CDR3 consists of 15 residues. Trimming stripped 4 bases from V and 2 bases from J, with 15 bases between. CDR1 ENHRY and CDR2 SYGVKD come from the germline V gene. CDR3 coding DNA: TGTGCCATCAGTGCGGAGGCAGGGGGGCCCTACGAGCAGTACTTC. The encoded protein is CAISAEAGGPYEQYF.

CDR3 sequence (DNA): TGTGCCAGCACCAAGGCGGGCAGCTCCTACGAGCAGTACTTC. As protein: CASTKAGSSYEQYF. The chain uses TRBV6-1 and TRBJ2-7; possible D gene TRBD2, 5 bases. The V gene lost 7 bases and the J gene lost 0 bases, with 13 bases spanning the gap. This CDR3 contains 14 residues. Germline V lookup: CDR1 MNHNS, CDR2 SASEGT.

This clonotype was counted at least ten times. This chain links TRBV5-1 with TRBJ2-7; TRBD1 agrees at 10 bases. The germline gives CDR1 SGHRS, CDR2 YFSETQ. Trimming removed 4 bases from V and 0 bases from J; junction bases left unmatched: 25. The CDR3 runs to 22 residues. The CDR3, as DNA: TGCGCCAGCAGCCAGCCGGGACAGGGGCCCTTTTTTGAGGTAATAGTCTCCTACGAGCAGTACTTC. Its protein product is CASSQPGQGPFFEVIVSYEQYF.

This clonotype was detected only a few times. The chain is built from TRBV6-1 and TRBJ1-5; the match to TRBD1 covers 7 bases. CDR1 is MNHNS, CDR2 SASEGT, per germline. The CDR3 has 15 residues. V dropped 4 bases and J dropped 5; count of bases not matched to a gene: 8. CDR3 region: CASSGDRAPYQPQHF. DNA of the CDR3: TGTGCCAGCAGTGGCGACAGGGCCCCCTATCAGCCCCAGCATTTT.

Concerning this clonotype: This may stem from a read error, because a much larger clone lies one nucleotide away. The chain joins TRBV12-3 or TRBV12-4 to TRBJ1-2; 8 nucleotides line up with TRBD1. J was trimmed by 4 bases and V by 10 bases; bases with no gene match: 17. This CDR3 has 16 residues. The CDR3 DNA reads as TGTGCCAACAGCCTCGACAGGGGCGTTGCGGGCTATGGCTACACCTTC. Its translation: CANSLDRGVAGYGYTF.